This is a list of T cell receptor beta chains from one sample in a study of cytomegalovirus exposure and HLA in healthy donors. Only in-frame clones appear in the TCRdb table, and some are missing; sequencing was by immunoSEQ multiplex PCR. The sample holds around 100,000 clones, 70% to 80% seen once. The sequenced material came from PBMCs. The receptors were gathered from a female donor in good health and CMV-seropositive. Each CDR3 is given with its conserved first and last residue. The D gene is left open where the match is weak. Clone size is given for some rows only: seen once, a few or many times, or a class if the clone is expanded.

v_call	clone_size	j_call	d_call	cdr3_aa	cdr3_nt
TRBV5-6	few	TRBJ2-1	-	CASSPHPDSNEQFF	TGTGCCAGCAGCCCACACCCGGACAGCAATGAGCAGTTCTTC
TRBV25-1	few	TRBJ2-3	TRBD1	CASRGRGFSTDTQYF	TGTGCCAGCAGGGGCAGGGGGTTCAGCACAGATACGCAGTATTTT
TRBV7-2	once	TRBJ2-7	TRBD2	CASSSGGDSYEQYF	TGTGCCAGCAGCAGCGGGGGGGACTCCTACGAGCAGTACTTC
TRBV19	-	TRBJ2-1	-	CASSTARGPGRYNEQFF	TGTGCCAGTAGTACCGCCCGGGGTCCCGGTAGGTACAATGAGCAGTTCTTC
TRBV2	-	TRBJ2-1	TRBD1	CASTGQGVTPEQFF	TGTGCCAGCACTGGACAGGGGGTGACCCCTGAGCAGTTCTTC
TRBV7-7	-	TRBJ2-6	-	CASSPLSTLAGANVLTF	TGTGCTAGCAGCCCCCTATCGACATTGGCTGGGGCCAACGTCCTGACTTTC
TRBV15	-	TRBJ2-7	-	CATSRSGSVTYEQYF	TGTGCCACCAGCAGGTCTGGGAGTGTAACCTACGAGCAGTACTTC
TRBV9	-	TRBJ1-2	TRBD1	CASSATGDGYTF	TGTGCCAGCAGCGCCACAGGGGACGGCTACACCTTC
TRBV5-6	-	TRBJ1-1	TRBD1	CASSFRTGNTEAFF	TGTGCCAGCAGCTTCCGGACAGGGAACACTGAAGCTTTCTTT
TRBV30	-	TRBJ1-1	-	CAWSPGDTEAFF	TGTGCCTGGAGTCCGGGGGACACTGAAGCTTTCTTT
TRBV12-5	-	TRBJ1-5	TRBD1	CASGSGTGGINQPQHF	TGTGCTAGTGGTTCCGGGACAGGGGGCATCAATCAGCCCCAGCATTTT
TRBV5-1	-	TRBJ2-3	TRBD2	CASSLDGTSGYTDTQYF	TGCGCCAGCAGCTTGGACGGGACTAGCGGATACACAGATACGCAGTATTTT
TRBV30	-	TRBJ2-3	TRBD2	CAWEPLGAGGPDTQYF	TGTGCCTGGGAACCCCTCGGAGCGGGGGGGCCAGATACGCAGTATTTT
TRBV10-3	-	TRBJ1-5	TRBD1	CAISESRGTGANQPQHF	TGTGCCATCAGTGAGTCTCGTGGGACAGGGGCTAATCAGCCCCAGCATTTT
TRBV7-9	-	TRBJ1-4	-	CASSLQGLKLFF	TGTGCCAGCAGCCTACAGGGCTTAAAACTGTTTTTT
TRBV12-5	-	TRBJ2-5	-	CASGLVQGGFQETQYF	TGTGCTAGTGGTTTGGTACAGGGAGGGTTCCAAGAGACCCAGTACTTC
TRBV25-1	few	TRBJ2-5	-	CASRDGGRETQYF	TGTGCCAGCAGGGACGGGGGGCGGGAGACCCAGTACTTC
TRBV5-1	-	TRBJ2-1	-	CASSLAGISYNEQFF	TGCGCCAGCAGCTTGGCCGGGATCTCCTACAATGAGCAGTTCTTC